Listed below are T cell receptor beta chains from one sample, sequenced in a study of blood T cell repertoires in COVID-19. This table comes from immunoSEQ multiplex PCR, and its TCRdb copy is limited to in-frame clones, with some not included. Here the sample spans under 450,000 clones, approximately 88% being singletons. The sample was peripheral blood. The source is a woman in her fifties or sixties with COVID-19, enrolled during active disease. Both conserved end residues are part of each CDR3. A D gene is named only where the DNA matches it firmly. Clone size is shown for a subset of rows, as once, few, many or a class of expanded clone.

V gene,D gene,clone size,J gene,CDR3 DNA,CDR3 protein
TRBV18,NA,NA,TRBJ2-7,TGTGCCAGCTCACCCGGGATTGGCTACGAGCAGTACTTC,CASSPGIGYEQYF
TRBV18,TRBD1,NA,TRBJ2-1,TGTGCCAGCTCACCACCTCTGACAGGGGGCAGGAATGAGCAGTTCTTC,CASSPPLTGGRNEQFF
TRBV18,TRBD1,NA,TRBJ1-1,TGTGCCAGCTCCGACCTTGACAGGGCCGCGAACACTGAAGCTTTCTTT,CASSDLDRAANTEAFF
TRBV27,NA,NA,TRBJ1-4,TGTGCCAGCAGTCCATGGACGGCAGGGCGGGAAAAACTGTTTTTT,CASSPWTAGREKLFF
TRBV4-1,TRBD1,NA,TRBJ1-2,TGCGCCAGCAGCCAATTATACAGGGGCGATAACTATGGCTACACCTTC,CASSQLYRGDNYGYTF
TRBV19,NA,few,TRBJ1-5,TGTGCCAGTAAATTCTCCAGGGGCGGCAATCAGCCCCAGCATTTT,CASKFSRGGNQPQHF
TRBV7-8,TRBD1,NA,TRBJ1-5,TGTGCCAGCAGTACTCCCGGGACAGCCAATCAGCCCCAGCATTTT,CASSTPGTANQPQHF
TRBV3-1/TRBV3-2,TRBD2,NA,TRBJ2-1,TGTGCCAGCAGCCAAGTTAGCGGGGGGGCCATGAATGAGCAGTTCTTC,CASSQVSGGAMNEQFF
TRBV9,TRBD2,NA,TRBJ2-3,TGTGCCAGCAGTCGTAGCGGGGGGCCCACAGATACGCAGTATTTT,CASSRSGGPTDTQYF
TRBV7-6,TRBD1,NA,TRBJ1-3,TGTGCCAGCAGCTCCCTTATGGAACAGGGGGGAAACACCATATATTTT,CASSSLMEQGGNTIYF
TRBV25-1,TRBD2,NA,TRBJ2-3,TGTGCCAGCAGTGAAACGGGACTAGCGAGGTCAGATACGCAGTATTTT,CASSETGLARSDTQYF
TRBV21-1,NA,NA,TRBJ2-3,TGTGCCAGCAGCAAAGGCCTAACCCTAGAAGGAGATACGCAGTATTTT,CASSKGLTLEGDTQYF
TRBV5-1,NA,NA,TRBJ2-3,TGCGCCAGCGGTCCTCAGGGAACCCAAGGGTCGGATACGCAGTATTTT,CASGPQGTQGSDTQYF
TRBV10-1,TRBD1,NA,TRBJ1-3,TGCGCCAGCAGTGAGTCGGCTGGGACAGGGATGAACACCATATATTTT,CASSESAGTGMNTIYF
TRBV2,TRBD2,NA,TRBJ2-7,TGTGCCAGCAGGGGGGGGACTAGCGGATCGTACGAGCAGTACTTC,CASRGGTSGSYEQYF
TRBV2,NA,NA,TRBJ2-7,TGTGCCAGCAGTGCCCAGGGTTACGAGCAGTACTTC,CASSAQGYEQYF
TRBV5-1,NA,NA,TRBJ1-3,TGCGCCAGCAGCTTAGCGGGAAACACCATATATTTT,CASSLAGNTIYF
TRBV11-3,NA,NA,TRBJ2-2,TGTGCCAGCAGCCGAGAGTCTACCGGGGAGCTGTTTTTT,CASSRESTGELFF
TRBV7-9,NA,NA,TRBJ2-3,TGTGCCAGCAGCTGGAAGCAGGGGAGTCATCTCTTT,CASSWKQGSHLF
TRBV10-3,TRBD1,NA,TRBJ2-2,TGTGCCATCAGTGATCGGACAGGGTCGAACACCGGGGAGCTGTTTTTT,CAISDRTGSNTGELFF
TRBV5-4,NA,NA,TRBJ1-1,TGTGCCAGCAGCTGGGACCGCCTCCGGGGGGCTTTCTTT,CASSWDRLRGAFF
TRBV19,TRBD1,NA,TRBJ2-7,TGTGCCAGCACGGACAGGGCGAACTACGAGCAGTACTTC,CASTDRANYEQYF
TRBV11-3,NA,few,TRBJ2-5,TGTGCCAGCAGCTTAGGTGGTGGGGCGTTTCAGACCCAGTACTTC,CASSLGGGAFQTQYF
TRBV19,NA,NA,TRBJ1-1,TGTGCCAGTACCTTCGATCGGGGGACCACTGAAGCTTTCTTT,CASTFDRGTTEAFF
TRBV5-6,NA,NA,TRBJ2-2,TGTGCCAGCAGCTTTGGAGGGGGCTGGAGCACCGGGGAGCTGTTTTTT,CASSFGGGWSTGELFF
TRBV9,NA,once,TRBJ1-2,TGTGCCAGCGGGGGGGGTCTTGGTCGTGGCTACACCTTC,CASGGGLGRGYTF
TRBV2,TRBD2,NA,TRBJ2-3,TGTGCCAGCACCGAATCCGGGGGACTAGTCACCACAGATACGCAGTATTTT,CASTESGGLVTTDTQYF
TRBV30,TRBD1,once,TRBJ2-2,TGTGCCTGGACCCAGGGGGATTCCACCGGGGAGCTGTTTTTT,CAWTQGDSTGELFF